This is a list of T cell receptor beta chains from one sample in a study of blood T cell repertoires in COVID-19. Method: immunoSEQ multiplex PCR; TCRdb's copy keeps in-frame clones and lacks some. Of around 250,000 clones in the sample, about four fifths are singletons; the top ten hold approximately 1.8%. Sequencing input: peripheral blood. The receptors were gathered from a man aged 25-45 years who had recovered from COVID-19. Both conserved end residues are part of each CDR3. D genes are given only for firm matches. Some rows mark clone size as missing; the rest say once, few, many or name a class of expanded clone.

d_call clone_size cdr3_length j_call v_call cdr3_nt cdr3_aa
NA NA 17 TRBJ2-2 TRBV2 TGTGCCAGCAGTGAAGAAGGGAAGGGACTTAACACCGGGGAGCTGTTTTTT CASSEEGKGLNTGELFF
NA NA 13 TRBJ1-1 TRBV18 TGTGCCAGCTCACCAAGCGTCGACACTGAAGCTTTCTTT CASSPSVDTEAFF
NA NA 15 TRBJ2-2 TRBV5-8 TGTGCCAGCAGCCGTGAGGGACTCGGAGGAGGGGAGCTGTTTTTT CASSREGLGGGELFF
NA NA 15 TRBJ2-3 TRBV29-1 TGCAGCGTTGAACTTCTAAGCGGGCCCACAGATACGCAGTATTTT CSVELLSGPTDTQYF
NA NA 12 TRBJ2-1 TRBV12-3/TRBV12-4 TGTGCCAGCAGTTTGTCCCCGGATGAGCAGTTCTTC CASSLSPDEQFF
NA NA 16 TRBJ1-5 TRBV18 TGTGCCAGCTCACCACTCGAGACAGGAAACAATCAGCCCCAGCATTTT CASSPLETGNNQPQHF
TRBD1 NA 16 TRBJ2-4 TRBV3-1/TRBV3-2 TGTGCCAGCAGCCCTACCGGACAGGGGGCCGGGAACATTCAGTACTTC CASSPTGQGAGNIQYF
NA NA 19 TRBJ1-2 TRBV9 TGTGCCAGCAGCGTAGCTCTTTTTTTGTGGTCAGGGGCAAACTATGGCTACACCTTC CASSVALFLWSGANYGYTF
TRBD1 NA 15 TRBJ1-1 TRBV28 TGTGCCAGCAGTGCCGGGACAGGGGTTGACACTGAAGCTTTCTTT CASSAGTGVDTEAFF
TRBD1 NA 14 TRBJ1-1 TRBV6-6 TGTGCCAGCAACCCACAGGGGGCGAACACTGAAGCTTTCTTT CASNPQGANTEAFF
NA few 15 TRBJ1-2 TRBV4-1 TGCGCCAGCAGCGCCAGCCTGGGCAATACCTATGGCTACACCTTC CASSASLGNTYGYTF
NA NA 14 TRBJ1-4 TRBV6-5 TGTGCCAGCAGCCTGACAGTGATTAATGAAAAACTGTTTTTT CASSLTVINEKLFF
NA NA 16 TRBJ1-1 TRBV10-3 TGTGCCACCACTGGTTGGGGGCCAGGATCGAACACTGAAGCTTTCTTT CATTGWGPGSNTEAFF
NA NA 15 TRBJ2-6 TRBV7-2 TGTGCCAGCAGCTCATGGACAGCTGGGGCCAACGTCCTGACTTTC CASSSWTAGANVLTF
TRBD1 few 16 TRBJ1-5 TRBV28 TGTGCCAGCTTCACGGGACAGTTCATAAGCAATCAGCCCCAGCATTTT CASFTGQFISNQPQHF
TRBD1 NA 15 TRBJ1-6 TRBV6-5 TGTGCCAGCAGTCTGACAGGGACCTATAATTCACCCCTCCACTTT CASSLTGTYNSPLHF
NA NA 16 TRBJ1-1 TRBV6-1 TGTGCCAGCAGTGTAGTTGGGGCTCCGATGAACACTGAAGCTTTCTTT CASSVVGAPMNTEAFF
NA NA 15 TRBJ1-3 TRBV7-9 TGTGCCAGCAGCTTAAGGGGCACCTCTGGAAACACCATATATTTT CASSLRGTSGNTIYF
NA NA 12 TRBJ1-6 TRBV25-1 TGTGCCAGCAGTGAATCCGCCGGGGTCCCTCACTTT CASSESAGVPHF
NA NA 14 TRBJ1-1 TRBV27 TGTGCCAGCAGTCCCCGGACAGCGAACACTGAAGCTTTCTTT CASSPRTANTEAFF
TRBD1 NA 15 TRBJ1-5 TRBV9 TGTGCCAGCAGCCCAAGAGGGGACAGAAATCAGCCCCAGCATTTT CASSPRGDRNQPQHF
NA NA 16 TRBJ1-5 TRBV4-2 TGTGCCAGCAGCCCTCACTTATTGGGGCTGGGTCAGCCCCAGCATTTT CASSPHLLGLGQPQHF
NA NA 14 TRBJ1-5 TRBV2 TGTGCCAGCAGTGCCTATGGGGGGAGACAGCCCCAGCATTTT CASSAYGGRQPQHF
TRBD1 NA 14 TRBJ2-5 TRBV7-9 TGTGCCAGCAGCCCCAGGGACAGGGGGGAGACCCAGTACTTC CASSPRDRGETQYF